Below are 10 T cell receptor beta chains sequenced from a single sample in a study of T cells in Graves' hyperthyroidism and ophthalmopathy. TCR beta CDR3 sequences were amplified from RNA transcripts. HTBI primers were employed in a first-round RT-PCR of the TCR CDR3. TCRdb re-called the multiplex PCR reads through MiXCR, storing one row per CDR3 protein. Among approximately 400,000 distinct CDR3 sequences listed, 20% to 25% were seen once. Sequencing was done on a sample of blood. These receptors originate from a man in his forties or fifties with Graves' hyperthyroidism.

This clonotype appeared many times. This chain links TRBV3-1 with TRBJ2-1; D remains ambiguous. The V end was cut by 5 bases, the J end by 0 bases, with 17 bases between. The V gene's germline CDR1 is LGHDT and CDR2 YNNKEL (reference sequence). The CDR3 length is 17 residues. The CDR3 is CASSSSLGRSSYNEQFF. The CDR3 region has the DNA TGTGCCAGCAGCTCCAGCCTTGGGCGGAGCTCCTACAATGAGCAGTTCTTC.

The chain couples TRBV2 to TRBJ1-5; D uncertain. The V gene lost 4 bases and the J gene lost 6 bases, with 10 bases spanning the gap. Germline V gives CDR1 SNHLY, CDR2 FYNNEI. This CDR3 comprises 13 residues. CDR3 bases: TGTGCCAGCAGTGCCGGGCCCGGTCAGCCCCAGCATTTT. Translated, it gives CASSAGPGQPQHF.

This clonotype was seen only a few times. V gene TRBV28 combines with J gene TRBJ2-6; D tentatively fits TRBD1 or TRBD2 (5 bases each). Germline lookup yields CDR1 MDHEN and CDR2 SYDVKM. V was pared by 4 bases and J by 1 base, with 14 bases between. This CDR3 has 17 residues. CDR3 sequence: CASSSIIGASGANVLTF. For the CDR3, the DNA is TGTGCCAGCAGTTCCATCATCGGGGCGTCTGGGGCCAACGTCCTGACTTTC. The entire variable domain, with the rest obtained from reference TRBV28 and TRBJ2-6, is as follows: DVKVTQSSRYLVKRTGEKVFLECVQDMDHENMFWYRQDPGLGLRLIYFSYDVKMKEKGDIPEGYSVSREKKERFSLILESASTNQTSMYLCASSSIIGASGANVLTFGAGSRLTVL.

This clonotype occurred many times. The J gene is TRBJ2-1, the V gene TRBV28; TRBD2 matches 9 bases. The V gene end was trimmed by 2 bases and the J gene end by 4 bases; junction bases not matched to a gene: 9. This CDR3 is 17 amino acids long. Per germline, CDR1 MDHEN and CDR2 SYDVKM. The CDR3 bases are TGTGCCAGCAGTTTAAGACCCCTAGCGGGACTATACAATGAGCAGTTCTTC. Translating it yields CASSLRPLAGLYNEQFF.

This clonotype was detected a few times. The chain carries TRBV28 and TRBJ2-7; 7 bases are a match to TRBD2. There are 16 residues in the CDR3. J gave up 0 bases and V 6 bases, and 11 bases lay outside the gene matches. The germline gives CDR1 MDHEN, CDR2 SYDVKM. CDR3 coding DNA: TGTGCCAGCAGAATGGGAGCGGGAAGGAACTCCTACGAGCAGTACTTC. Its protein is CASRMGAGRNSYEQYF.

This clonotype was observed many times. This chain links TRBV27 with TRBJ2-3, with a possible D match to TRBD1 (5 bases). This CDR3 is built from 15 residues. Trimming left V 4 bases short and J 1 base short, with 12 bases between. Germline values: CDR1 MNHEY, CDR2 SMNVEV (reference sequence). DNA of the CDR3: TGTGCCAGCAGTTCCGTTAAACAGGGCACAGATACGCAGTATTTT. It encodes CASSSVKQGTDTQYF.

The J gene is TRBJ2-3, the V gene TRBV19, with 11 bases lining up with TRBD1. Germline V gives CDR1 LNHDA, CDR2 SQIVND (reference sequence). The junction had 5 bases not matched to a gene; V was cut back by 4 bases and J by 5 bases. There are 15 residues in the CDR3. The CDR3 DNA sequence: TGTGCCAGTAGTACAACTGGGACAGGGGGAGATACGCAGTATTTT. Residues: CASSTTGTGGDTQYF.

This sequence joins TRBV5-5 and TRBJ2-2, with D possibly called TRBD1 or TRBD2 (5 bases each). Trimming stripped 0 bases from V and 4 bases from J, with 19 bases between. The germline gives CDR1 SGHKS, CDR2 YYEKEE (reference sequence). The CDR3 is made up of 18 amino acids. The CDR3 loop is CASSLAVGQRGATGELFF. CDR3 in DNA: TGTGCCAGCAGCTTGGCCGTTGGCCAAAGAGGGGCCACCGGGGAGCTGTTTTTT.

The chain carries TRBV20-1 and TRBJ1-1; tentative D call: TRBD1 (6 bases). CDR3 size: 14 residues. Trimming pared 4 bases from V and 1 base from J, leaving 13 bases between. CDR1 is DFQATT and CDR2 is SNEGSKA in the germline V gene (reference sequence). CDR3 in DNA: TGCAGTGCTACCCTTGGGGGGCCGAACACTGAAGCTTTCTTT. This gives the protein CSATLGGPNTEAFF.

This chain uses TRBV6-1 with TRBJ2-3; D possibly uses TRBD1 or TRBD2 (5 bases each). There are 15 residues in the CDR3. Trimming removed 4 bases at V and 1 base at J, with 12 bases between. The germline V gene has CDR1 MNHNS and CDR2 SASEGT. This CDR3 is CASSVVRGGTDTQYF. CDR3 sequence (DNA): TGTGCCAGCAGTGTCGTTCGGGGCGGCACAGATACGCAGTATTTT.